The T cell receptor (beta chain) described here comes from a study of blood T cell repertoires in COVID-19. TCRdb keeps only in-frame clones here, not all; method: immunoSEQ multiplex PCR. The sample contains 200,000 to 250,000 clones, about 88% of which appear only once. This CDR3 is built from 15 residues. Germline lookup yields CDR1 SGDLS and CDR2 YYNGEE. Losses at the gene ends were 4 bases for V and 0 bases for J; bases not matched to a gene: 4. Patients at the Seattle site were enrolled during active infection and followed longitudinally. Input material: peripheral blood. The chain is built from TRBV9 and TRBJ2-3; 8 bases map to TRBD2. The TCR originated in a man aged 50-59 years with COVID-19, enrolled during active disease. The CDR3 region is CASSHSGTSTDTQYF. The CDR3 DNA is TGTGCCAGCAGCCATAGCGGGACTAGCACAGATACGCAGTATTTT.